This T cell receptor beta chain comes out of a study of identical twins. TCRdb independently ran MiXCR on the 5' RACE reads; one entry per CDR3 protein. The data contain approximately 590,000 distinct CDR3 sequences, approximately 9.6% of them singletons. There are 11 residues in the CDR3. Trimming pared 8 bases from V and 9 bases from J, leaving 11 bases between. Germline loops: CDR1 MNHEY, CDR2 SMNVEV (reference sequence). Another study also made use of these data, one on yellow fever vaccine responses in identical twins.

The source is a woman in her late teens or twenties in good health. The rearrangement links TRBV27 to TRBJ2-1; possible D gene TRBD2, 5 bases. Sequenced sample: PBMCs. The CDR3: CASRSAVEQFF. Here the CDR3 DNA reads TGTGCCAGCCGTAGCGCGGTTGAGCAGTTCTTC.